The following is a T cell receptor (beta chain) sequence with its context. TCRdb's copy holds only in-frame clones and misses some; the assay was immunoSEQ multiplex PCR. The sample yields fewer than 1.8 million clones, around 98.5% seen once. This CDR3 region has 12 residues. Germline V gene data show CDR1 as ENHRY and CDR2 as SYGVKD. Trimming stripped 5 bases from V and 6 bases from J, with 10 bases between. These data originate in a study of shared clonotypes between healthy human individuals. Across the whole study: The study used three CD4 naive, three CD4 memory, two CD8 naive and one CD8 memory plate per donor.

The donors were adults (healthy and HIV-negative) with no recent acute infections or vaccinations. J is TRBJ1-2 and V is TRBV10-3; weak D call: TRBD1 (5 bases). The TCR was taken from a man under 40 in good health. The source material was naive CD4+ T cells sorted from blood. Subset reported: CD45RA+ positively selected. Written as DNA, the CDR3 is TGTGCCATCAGTCAGGGAGGGCATGGCTACACCTTC. Its protein is CAISQGGHGYTF.